In this sample, the clone carrying this T cell receptor (beta chain) turned up a few times. Its antigen is unknown. What was sequenced were expressed TCRB transcripts, since all of the isolated RNA had been reverse transcribed. Assay used: immunoSEQ multiplex PCR; TCRdb lists only in-frame clones, some missing. The repertoire holds some 270,000 clones, with roughly a tenth as singletons. These data belong to a study of beta chain features in type 1 diabetes. Study-wide results and limits: HLA effects on TCRB rearrangement stayed unresolved here. Researchers reported that naive, central memory and Treg TCRB repertoires appeared more similar in patients than in healthy donors. Sequencing used cDNA, and cells with high TCR expression could therefore be over-represented. Moderately but significantly shorter TCRB CDR3s were found in Type 1 diabetes patients in all four CD4+ subsets.

Sequences were obtained from naive CD4+ T cells from blood. The receptor's source is a man aged 30 to 45 with type 1 diabetes.

As DNA, the CDR3 is TGTGCCAGCAGTTTATCCGGGACAGATGATGGCTACACCTTC. It yields the protein CASSLSGTDDGYTF. V and J are TRBV27 and TRBJ1-2, with 7 bases that match TRBD1. Trimming at V came to 0 bases and at J to 6 bases, leaving 4 bases not matched to a gene. CDR1 is MNHEY and CDR2 is SMNVEV in the germline V gene (reference sequence). The CDR3 is made up of 14 amino acids.